These 9 T cell receptor beta chains share one sample of origin, sequenced in a study of T cell responses to AZD1222 COVID-19 vaccine. This table comes from immunoSEQ multiplex PCR, and its TCRdb copy is limited to in-frame clones, with some not included. The table records 110,000 to 150,000 clones, 90% to 95% of them present only once. Source: peripheral blood, taken after recovery from COVID-19. The receptor source for this set is an adult who had recovered from COVID-19.

The V call is TRBV29-1, the J call TRBJ2-3; 8 bases are a match to TRBD1. Germline V lookup: CDR1 SQVTM, CDR2 ANQGSEA. This CDR3 has 16 residues. V dropped 4 bases and J dropped 0; count of bases not matched to a gene: 9. CDR3 sequence: CSVGMTGESSTDTQYF. DNA of the CDR3: TGCAGCGTTGGGATGACAGGGGAGTCTAGCACAGATACGCAGTATTTT.

This clone was seen just once. The V and J genes are TRBV19 and TRBJ2-7; no reliable D call. The CDR3 is made up of 16 amino acids. CDR1 LNHDA and CDR2 SQIVND come from the germline V gene (reference sequence). The ends were cut back, 2 bases at V and 0 bases at J, with 14 bases in the middle. The CDR3 reads CASSIYTDEFSYEQYF. For the CDR3, the DNA is TGTGCCAGTAGTATATATACTGACGAATTCTCCTACGAGCAGTACTTC.

This clone was recorded a few times. The chain recombines TRBV6-4 with TRBJ1-2; TRBD1 matches 9 bases. V shed 4 bases, J shed 7 bases, and the junction held 1 base outside the gene matches. This CDR3 has 12 residues. Germline CDR1 MRHNA, CDR2 SNTAGT. The DNA for the CDR3 is TGTGCCAGCAGTGGACAGGGGGGTGGCTACACCTTC. The encoded protein is CASSGQGGGYTF.

The V gene is TRBV18, the J gene TRBJ2-7, with 9 positions matching TRBD1. Germline V gene data show CDR1 as KGHSH and CDR2 as LQKENI. After removal of 3 bases from V and 4 bases from J, the junction contained 4 bases not matched to a gene. This CDR3 is 14 amino acids long. CDR3 protein: CASSPWTGEYEQYF. The CDR3 coding sequence is TGTGCCAGCTCACCGTGGACAGGGGAGTACGAGCAGTACTTC.

The CDR3 bases are TGCGCCAGCAAAGTCGGGACAGGGGACCCCTACGAGCAGTACTTC. Amino acid sequence: CASKVGTGDPYEQYF. The J gene is TRBJ2-7, the V gene TRBV5-1, with TRBD1 matching 10 bases. V lost 6 bases to trimming and J lost 2 bases; unmatched junction nucleotides: 8. CDR1 is SGHRS, CDR2 YFSETQ, per germline. This CDR3 comprises 15 residues.

The J gene is TRBJ2-2, the V gene TRBV12-3 or TRBV12-4; a weak D match, TRBD1 (5 bases). Trimming left V 2 bases short and J 5 bases short, with 6 bases between. The CDR3 loop spans 13 amino acids. This CDR3 reads CASSLRGTGELFF. The CDR3 DNA reads TGTGCCAGCAGTTTAAGGGGTACCGGGGAGCTGTTTTTT.

The gene calls are TRBV24-1 and TRBJ2-1; no clear D. Germline-derived CDR1 and CDR2 are KGHDR and SFDVKD. V was shortened by 5 bases and J by 2 bases, with 9 bases between the two germline ends. The length of the CDR3 is 14 residues. The CDR3 protein is CATSVGGPYNEQFF. CDR3 nucleotides: TGTGCCACCAGTGTAGGTGGCCCCTACAATGAGCAGTTCTTC.

This chain's CDR3 is CSVVEGASEKLFF. DNA for the CDR3: TGCAGCGTTGTGGAGGGGGCTAGTGAAAAACTGTTTTTT. The chain is built from TRBV29-1 and TRBJ1-4; 7 bases agree with TRBD1. Germline lookup yields CDR1 SQVTM and CDR2 ANQGSEA. The CDR3 is made up of 13 amino acids. V gave up 4 bases and J gave up 7 bases; unmatched junction bases: 6.

V usage is TRBV2 and J usage is TRBJ2-2; a possible D gene is TRBD1 (6 bases). The V gene lost 9 bases and the J gene lost 3 bases, with 17 bases spanning the gap. The CDR3 runs to 15 residues. Per the germline V gene, CDR1 is SNHLY and CDR2 is FYNNEI. The CDR3 loop reads CARLNDRSDTGELFF. The DNA for the CDR3 is TGTGCCAGACTGAACGACAGGTCGGACACCGGGGAGCTGTTTTTT.